The 8 T cell receptor beta chains given below trace back to one sample, sequenced in a study of blood T cell repertoires in COVID-19. The data were produced by immunoSEQ multiplex PCR, yet TCRdb's version contains in-frame clones alone and is incomplete. In the table there are over 95,000 clones, around 85% of which are singletons. Sequences were obtained from peripheral blood. These receptors were obtained from a woman aged 55-70 years with COVID-19, enrolled during active disease.

This clone was seen more than once but under ten times. The same CDR3 can be traced to other DNA sequences in this sample. The CDR3 reads CASSSQGPYEQYF. The CDR3 DNA reads as TGTGCCAGCAGTTCACAGGGCCCTTACGAGCAGTACTTC. The chain has TRBV27 and TRBJ2-7; weak D call: TRBD1 (6 bases). Germline loops: CDR1 MNHEY, CDR2 SMNVEV (reference sequence). The length of the CDR3 is 13 residues. The V and J ends lost 4 bases and 4 bases respectively, with 11 bases between them.

This rearrangement joins TRBV29-1 to TRBJ2-2; 9 nucleotides match TRBD2. CDR3 size: 15 residues. Germline values: CDR1 SQVTM, CDR2 ANQGSEA. J gave up 3 bases and V 5 bases, and 7 bases lay outside the gene matches. The CDR3 bases are TGCAGCGTTACCTTTAGCGGGGGAGACACCGGGGAGCTGTTTTTT. Its protein is CSVTFSGGDTGELFF.

This clone was seen more than once but under ten times. The V gene is TRBV28, the J gene TRBJ1-6; D is unclear. V lost 6 bases to trimming and J lost 5 bases, with 11 bases between them. The CDR3 spans 14 residues. Germline CDR1 and CDR2: MDHEN and SYDVKM. CDR3 sequence (DNA): TGTGCCAGCAGCATCGAGGGTCATAATTCACCCCTCCACTTT. This sequence encodes CASSIEGHNSPLHF.

The gene calls are TRBV7-6 and TRBJ2-3, with TRBD1 matching 9 bases. The V gene's germline CDR1 is SGHVS and CDR2 FNYEAQ. The junction had 18 bases not matched to a gene; V was cut back by 8 bases and J by 6 bases. This CDR3 has 17 residues. The CDR3 DNA follows: TGTGCCAGCCAAAGGGGGTGGACAGGGGAAGGGCAGGATACGCAGTATTTT. Residues: CASQRGWTGEGQDTQYF.

The V call is TRBV9, the J call TRBJ2-5; 7 bases match TRBD1. This CDR3 is 14 amino acids long. CDR1 is SGDLS and CDR2 is YYNGEE in the germline V gene. With V trimmed by 3 bases and J by 2 bases, 4 bases remained unmatched. The CDR3 DNA is TGTGCCAGCAGCGCAGGGGGAAGACAAGAGACCCAGTACTTC. It yields the protein CASSAGGRQETQYF.

The rearrangement joins TRBV6-2 or TRBV6-3 to TRBJ2-5; 7 bases line up with TRBD1. V shed 6 bases and J 0 bases; nucleotides not matched to a gene: 4. The CDR3 is 14 residues long. CDR1 is MNHEY, CDR2 SVGEGT, per germline. The CDR3 is CASSGQVNQETQYF. CDR3 sequence (DNA): TGTGCCAGCAGCGGACAGGTGAACCAAGAGACCCAGTACTTC.

This sequence joins TRBV5-1 and TRBJ2-2; D perhaps matches TRBD1 (6 bases). CDR3 length: 16 amino acids. The V gene's germline CDR1 is SGHRS and CDR2 YFSETQ. The V end was cut by 4 bases, the J end by 0 bases, with 13 bases between. The CDR3 is CASSRRQESNTGELFF. CDR3 nucleotide sequence: TGCGCCAGCAGCAGAAGACAGGAATCGAACACCGGGGAGCTGTTTTTT.

The J gene is TRBJ2-7, the V gene TRBV9, with TRBD1 as a possible D gene (6 bases). Germline V gene sequence: CDR1 SGDLS, CDR2 YYNGEE. This CDR3 is built from 14 residues. Trimming left V 0 bases short and J 6 bases short, with 13 bases between. The CDR3 sequence is CASSVDPRGGEQYF. In nucleotides, the CDR3 is TGTGCCAGCAGCGTAGACCCCAGGGGCGGCGAGCAGTACTTC. The variable domain in full, completed from reference TRBV9 and TRBJ2-7, reads DSGVTQTPKHLITATGQRVTLRCSPRSGDLSVYWYQQSLDQGLQFLIQYYNGEERAKGNILERFSAQQFPDLHSELNLSSLELGDSALYFCASSVDPRGGEQYFGPGTRLTVT.